This T cell receptor beta chain was obtained from a study of shared clonotypes between healthy human individuals. Broader study findings: Memory subsets generally showed lower estimated richness than naive subsets.

Germline-derived CDR1 and CDR2 are SGHDT and YYEEEE. This CDR3 contains 15 residues. Between the trimmed V and J ends, which lost 1 base and 1 base, there was a span of 11 bases. On sorted subsets, replicate PCRs used about 200 ng DNA, or about 33,000 T cell genomes. Generated by immunoSEQ multiplex PCR, the TCRdb table keeps only in-frame clones and is missing some. This sample has about 2 million clones, with over 85% found just once. About this clone itself: Its antigen is unknown.

The receptor was isolated from a man younger than 35 in good health. The chain combines TRBV5-6 with TRBJ2-5; D unclear. The sequencing input was naive CD4+ T cells sorted from blood. Subset noted: CD45RA+ positively selected. The CDR3 DNA reads TGTGCCAGCAGCTTGCGCCAGAGACGCCAAGAGACCCAGTACTTC. Protein: CASSLRQRRQETQYF.